The TCR beta chain under discussion was sequenced for a study of hypomethylating agent response in myelodysplastic syndrome. Original handling: Previously reported viral-epitope specificity per VDJdb covered approximately 1.6% of 168,753 unique clonotypes. TCRdb's copy holds only in-frame clones and misses some; the assay was immunoSEQ multiplex PCR. V, J and clone size are taken as reported in that table, and D and trimming were inferred from the DNA itself. In the table there are about 1,600 clones, 80% to 90% of which are singletons. The sample consisted of bone marrow, taken before or after starting hypomethylating agent treatment for myelodysplastic syndrome (not recorded which). The clonotype comes from a human donor with myelodysplastic syndrome.

In nucleotides, the CDR3 is TGTGCCAGCAGCTTAGTATTTGGCGCGGAGAGCACAGATACGCAGTATTTT. It is translated as CASSLVFGAESTDTQYF. The chain carries TRBV11-1 and TRBJ2-3; no firm D call. Trimming took off 1 base at V and 0 bases at J, with 14 bases between the two ends. The CDR3 contains 17 residues. The germline CDR1 and CDR2 sequences are SGHAT and FQDESV (reference sequence).